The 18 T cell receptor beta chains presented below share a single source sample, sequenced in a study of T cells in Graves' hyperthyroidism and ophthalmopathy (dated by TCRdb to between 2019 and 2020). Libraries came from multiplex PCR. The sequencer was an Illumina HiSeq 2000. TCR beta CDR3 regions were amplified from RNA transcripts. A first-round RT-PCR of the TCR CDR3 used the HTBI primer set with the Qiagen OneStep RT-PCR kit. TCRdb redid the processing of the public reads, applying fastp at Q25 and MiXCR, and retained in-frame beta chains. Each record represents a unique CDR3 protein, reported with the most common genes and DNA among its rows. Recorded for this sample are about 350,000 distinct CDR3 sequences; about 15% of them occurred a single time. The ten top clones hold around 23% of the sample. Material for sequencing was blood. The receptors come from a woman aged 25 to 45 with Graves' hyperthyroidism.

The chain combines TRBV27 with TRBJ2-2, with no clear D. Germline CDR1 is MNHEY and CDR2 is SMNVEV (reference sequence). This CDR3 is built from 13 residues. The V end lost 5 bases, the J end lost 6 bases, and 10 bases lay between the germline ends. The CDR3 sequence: CASSRRFSGELFF. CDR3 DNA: TGTGCCAGCAGTAGGAGATTTTCCGGGGAGCTGTTTTTT.

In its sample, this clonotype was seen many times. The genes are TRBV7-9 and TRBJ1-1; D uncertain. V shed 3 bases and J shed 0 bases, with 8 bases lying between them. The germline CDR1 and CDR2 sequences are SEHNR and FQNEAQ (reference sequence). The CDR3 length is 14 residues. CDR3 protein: CASSFREMNTEAFF. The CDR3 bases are TGTGCCAGCAGCTTTAGAGAGATGAACACTGAAGCTTTCTTT.

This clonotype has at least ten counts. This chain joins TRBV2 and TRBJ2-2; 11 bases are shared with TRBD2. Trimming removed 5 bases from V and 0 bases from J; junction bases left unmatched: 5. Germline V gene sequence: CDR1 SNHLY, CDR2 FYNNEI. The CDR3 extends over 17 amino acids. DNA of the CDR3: TGTGCCAGCAGTCGTCTAGCGGGAGGAACGAACACCGGGGAGCTGTTTTTT. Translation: CASSRLAGGTNTGELFF. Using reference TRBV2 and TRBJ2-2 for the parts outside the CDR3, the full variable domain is EPEVTQTPSHQVTQMGQEVILRCVPISNHLYFYWYRQILGQKVEFLVSFYNNEISEKSEIFDDQFSVERPDGSNFTLKIRSTKLEDSAMYFCASSRLAGGTNTGELFFGEGSRLTVL.

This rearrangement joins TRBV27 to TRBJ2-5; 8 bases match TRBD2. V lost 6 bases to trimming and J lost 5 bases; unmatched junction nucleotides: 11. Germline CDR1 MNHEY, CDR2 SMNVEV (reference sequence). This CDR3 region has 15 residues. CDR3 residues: CASSQSQREMETQYF. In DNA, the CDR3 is TGTGCCAGCAGCCAAAGCCAGCGGGAGATGGAGACCCAGTACTTC.

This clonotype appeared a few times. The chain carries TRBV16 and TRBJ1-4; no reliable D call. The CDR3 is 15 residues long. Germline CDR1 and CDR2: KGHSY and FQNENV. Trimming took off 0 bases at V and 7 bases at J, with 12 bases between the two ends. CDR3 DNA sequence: TGTGCCAGCAGCCAATCCCCAGGACCCGTTGAAAAACTGTTTTTT. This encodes CASSQSPGPVEKLFF.

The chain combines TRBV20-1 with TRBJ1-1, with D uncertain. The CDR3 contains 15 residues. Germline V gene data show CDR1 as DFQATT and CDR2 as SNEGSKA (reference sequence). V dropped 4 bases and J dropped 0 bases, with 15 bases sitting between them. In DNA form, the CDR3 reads TGCAGTGCTACGATTCGCGGGTTCATGAACACTGAAGCTTTCTTT. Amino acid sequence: CSATIRGFMNTEAFF.

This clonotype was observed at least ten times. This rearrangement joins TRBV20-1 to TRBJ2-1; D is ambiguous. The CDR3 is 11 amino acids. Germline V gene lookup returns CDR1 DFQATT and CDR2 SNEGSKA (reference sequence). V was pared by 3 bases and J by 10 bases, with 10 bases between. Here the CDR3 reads CSASDIEEQFF. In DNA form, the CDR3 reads TGCAGTGCTAGTGATATTGAAGAGCAGTTCTTC.

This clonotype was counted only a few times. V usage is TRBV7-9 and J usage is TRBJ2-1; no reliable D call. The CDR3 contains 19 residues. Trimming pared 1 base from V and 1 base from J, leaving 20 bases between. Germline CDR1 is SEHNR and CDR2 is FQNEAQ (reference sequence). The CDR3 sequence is CASSLGLLRTARSYNEQFF. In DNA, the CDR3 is TGTGCCAGCAGCTTAGGCTTGCTCAGGACCGCTCGTTCCTACAATGAGCAGTTCTTC.

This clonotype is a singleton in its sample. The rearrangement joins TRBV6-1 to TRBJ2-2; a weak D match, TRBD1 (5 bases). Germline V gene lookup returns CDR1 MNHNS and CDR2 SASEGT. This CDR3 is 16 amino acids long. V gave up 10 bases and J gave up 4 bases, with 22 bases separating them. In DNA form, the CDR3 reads TGTGCCATCACCCTATATAGGGGTCGGAGCACCGGGGAGCTGTTTTTT. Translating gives CAITLYRGRSTGELFF.

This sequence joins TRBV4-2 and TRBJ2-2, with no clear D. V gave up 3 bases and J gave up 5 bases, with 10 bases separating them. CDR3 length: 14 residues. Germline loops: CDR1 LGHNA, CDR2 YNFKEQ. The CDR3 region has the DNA TGTGCCAGCAGCCATGAGCCCCCAACCGGGGAGCTGTTTTTT. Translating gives CASSHEPPTGELFF.

CDR3 region: CASSDRQGEGRDTQYF. The CDR3 DNA reads as TGTGCCAGCAGTGATCGACAGGGGGAGGGACGAGATACGCAGTATTTT. V gene TRBV6-1 combines with J gene TRBJ2-3, with 9 bases aligning to TRBD1. Germline CDR1 reads MNHNS; CDR2 reads SASEGT. This CDR3 has 16 amino acids. V lost 3 bases, J lost 5 bases, and 9 bases stayed unmatched.

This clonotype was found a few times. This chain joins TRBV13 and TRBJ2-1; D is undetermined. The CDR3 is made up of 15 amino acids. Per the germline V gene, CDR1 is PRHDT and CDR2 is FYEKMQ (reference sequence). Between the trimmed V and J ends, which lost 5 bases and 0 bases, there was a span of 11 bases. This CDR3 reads CASSPQSSSYNEQFF. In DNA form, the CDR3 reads TGTGCCAGCAGCCCCCAGAGCAGCTCCTACAATGAGCAGTTCTTC.

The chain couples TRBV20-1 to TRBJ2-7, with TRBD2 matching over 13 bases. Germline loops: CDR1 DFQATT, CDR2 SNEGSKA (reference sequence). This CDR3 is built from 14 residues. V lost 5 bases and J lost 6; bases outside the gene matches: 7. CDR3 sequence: CSAGTSGRASEQYF. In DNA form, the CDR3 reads TGCAGTGCTGGTACTAGCGGGAGGGCCTCCGAGCAGTACTTC.

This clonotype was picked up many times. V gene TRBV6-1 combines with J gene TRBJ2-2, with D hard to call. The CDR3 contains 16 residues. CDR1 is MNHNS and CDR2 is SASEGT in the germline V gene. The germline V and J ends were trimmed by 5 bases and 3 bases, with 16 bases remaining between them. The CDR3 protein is CASSHLTAPDTGELFF. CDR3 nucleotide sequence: TGTGCCAGCAGTCATTTGACGGCCCCCGACACCGGGGAGCTGTTTTTT.

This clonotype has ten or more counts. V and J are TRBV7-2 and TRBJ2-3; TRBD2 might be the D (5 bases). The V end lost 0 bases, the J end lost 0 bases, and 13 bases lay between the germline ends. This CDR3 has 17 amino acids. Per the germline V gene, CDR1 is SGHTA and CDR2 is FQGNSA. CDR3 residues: CASSLASSSASTDTQYF. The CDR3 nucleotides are TGTGCCAGCAGCTTAGCTAGTAGTAGCGCTAGCACAGATACGCAGTATTTT.

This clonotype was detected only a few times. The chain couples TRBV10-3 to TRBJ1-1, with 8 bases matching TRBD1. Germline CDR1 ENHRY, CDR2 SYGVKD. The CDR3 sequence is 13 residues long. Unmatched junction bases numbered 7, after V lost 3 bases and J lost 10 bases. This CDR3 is CAISDWDRPSAFF. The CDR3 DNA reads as TGTGCCATCAGTGACTGGGACAGGCCCTCAGCTTTCTTT.

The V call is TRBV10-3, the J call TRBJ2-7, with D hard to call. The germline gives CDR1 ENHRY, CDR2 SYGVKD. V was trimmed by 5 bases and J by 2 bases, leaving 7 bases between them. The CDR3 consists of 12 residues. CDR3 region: CAISSIAYEQYF. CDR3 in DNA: TGTGCCATCAGTAGTATTGCCTACGAGCAGTACTTC.

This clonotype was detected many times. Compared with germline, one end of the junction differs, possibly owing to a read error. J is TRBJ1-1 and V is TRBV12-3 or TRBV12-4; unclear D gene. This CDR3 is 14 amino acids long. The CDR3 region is CASSLAATDTEAFF. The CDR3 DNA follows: TGTGCCAGCAGTTTAGCCGCAACTGACACAGAAGCTTTCTTT.